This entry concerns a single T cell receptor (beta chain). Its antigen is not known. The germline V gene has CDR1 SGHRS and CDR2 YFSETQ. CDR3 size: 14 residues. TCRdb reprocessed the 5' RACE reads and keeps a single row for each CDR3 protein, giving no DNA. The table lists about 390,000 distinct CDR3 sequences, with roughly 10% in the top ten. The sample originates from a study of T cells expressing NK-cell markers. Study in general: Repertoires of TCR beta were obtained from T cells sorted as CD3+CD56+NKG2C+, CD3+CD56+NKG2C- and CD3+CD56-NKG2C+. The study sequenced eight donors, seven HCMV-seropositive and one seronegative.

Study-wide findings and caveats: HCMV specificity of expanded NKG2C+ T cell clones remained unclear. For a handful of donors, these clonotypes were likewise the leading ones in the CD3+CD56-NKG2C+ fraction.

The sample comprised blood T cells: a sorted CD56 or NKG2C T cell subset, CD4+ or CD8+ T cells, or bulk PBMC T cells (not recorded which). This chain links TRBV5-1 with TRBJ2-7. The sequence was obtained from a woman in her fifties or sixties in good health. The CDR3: CASSLATLDYEQYF.